Below, one TCR beta chain is given with its context. As yet, its antigen is unknown. This sample was included in a study of T-cell reconstitution after alpha-beta-depleted transplantation in children. Study-level points and caveats: Surviving thymic progenitors and recipient T cells were the source of high TCRbeta diversity at day 60 in some patients. T-cell counts and diversity were attributed mostly to newly produced T cells one year after transplant. About two months after transplant, alpha-beta T cells reportedly came from several hundred expanded graft clones.

Preparation of the TCRbeta library involved a method that used unique molecular identifiers. Each CDR3 protein is one row after TCRdb ran MiXCR on the PCR reads. Of roughly 490,000 distinct CDR3 sequences in the sample, 11% were seen once. The CDR3 extends over 14 amino acids. Germline CDR1 reads DFQATT; CDR2 reads SNEGSKA (reference sequence). V dropped 0 bases and J dropped 6 bases, with 12 bases sitting between them. Sequenced material: PBMCs, mostly from graft donor cells, taken 180 days after TCRalphabeta/CD19-depleted stem cell transplant. The chain recombines TRBV20-1 with TRBJ1-5; D is uncertain. The clonotype originates from a female patient between 2 and 15 years old who had a stem cell transplant for aplastic anemia, so the T cells may come from the graft donor. CDR3 bases: TGCAGTGCTAGAGATCTTGGAGGGAGTCAGCCCCAGCATTTT. Translated: CSARDLGGSQPQHF.